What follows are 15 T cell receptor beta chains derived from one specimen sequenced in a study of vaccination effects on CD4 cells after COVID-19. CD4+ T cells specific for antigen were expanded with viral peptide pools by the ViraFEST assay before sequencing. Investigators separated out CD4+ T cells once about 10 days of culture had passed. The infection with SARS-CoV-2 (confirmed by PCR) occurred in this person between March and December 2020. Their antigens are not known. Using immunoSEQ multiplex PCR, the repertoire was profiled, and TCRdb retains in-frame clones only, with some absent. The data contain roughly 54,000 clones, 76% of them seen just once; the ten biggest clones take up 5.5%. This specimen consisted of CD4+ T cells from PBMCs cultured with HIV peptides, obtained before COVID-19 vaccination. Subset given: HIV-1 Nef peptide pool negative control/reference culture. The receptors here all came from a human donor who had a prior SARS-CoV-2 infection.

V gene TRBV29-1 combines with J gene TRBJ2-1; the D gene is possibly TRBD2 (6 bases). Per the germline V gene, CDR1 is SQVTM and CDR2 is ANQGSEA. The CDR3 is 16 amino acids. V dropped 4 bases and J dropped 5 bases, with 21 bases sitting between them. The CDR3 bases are TGCAGCGTTGTGGGTCATCTGTGGTGGGGGGACAATGAGCAGTTCTTC. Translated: CSVVGHLWWGDNEQFF.

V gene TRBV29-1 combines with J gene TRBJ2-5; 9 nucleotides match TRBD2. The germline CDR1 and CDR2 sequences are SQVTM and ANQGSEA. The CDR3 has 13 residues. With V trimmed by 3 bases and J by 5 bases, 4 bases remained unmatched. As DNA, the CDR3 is TGCAGCGTTGAGCGGGGGGGCGGGGAGACCCAGTACTTC. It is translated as CSVERGGGETQYF.

The CDR3 coding sequence is TGTGCCAGCAGCCCCGGGACAGGGGATGGAAAACTGTTTTTT. It yields the protein CASSPGTGDGKLFF. The chain joins TRBV2 to TRBJ1-4; 10 positions match TRBD1. Germline V gene lookup returns CDR1 SNHLY and CDR2 FYNNEI. With V trimmed by 6 bases and J by 10 bases, 8 bases remained unmatched. CDR3 size: 14 residues.

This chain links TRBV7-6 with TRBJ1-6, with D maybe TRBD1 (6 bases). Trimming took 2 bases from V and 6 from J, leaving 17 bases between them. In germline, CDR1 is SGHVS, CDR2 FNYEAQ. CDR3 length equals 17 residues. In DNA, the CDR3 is TGTGCCAGCAGCTTAAGAGGTGGGGGGCGCGTTAATTCACCCCTCCACTTT. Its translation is CASSLRGGGRVNSPLHF.

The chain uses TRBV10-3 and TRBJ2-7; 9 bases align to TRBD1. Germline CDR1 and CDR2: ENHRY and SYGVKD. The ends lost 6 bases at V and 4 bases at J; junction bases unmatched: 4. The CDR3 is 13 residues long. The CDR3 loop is CAIRSGQGYEQYF. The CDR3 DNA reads TGTGCCATCAGATCGGGACAGGGATACGAGCAGTACTTC.

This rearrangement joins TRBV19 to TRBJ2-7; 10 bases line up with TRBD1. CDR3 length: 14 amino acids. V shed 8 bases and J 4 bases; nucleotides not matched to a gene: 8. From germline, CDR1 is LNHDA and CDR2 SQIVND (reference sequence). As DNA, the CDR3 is TGTGCCAGTGCCCCTCGGGACAGGGGATACGAGCAGTACTTC. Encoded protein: CASAPRDRGYEQYF.

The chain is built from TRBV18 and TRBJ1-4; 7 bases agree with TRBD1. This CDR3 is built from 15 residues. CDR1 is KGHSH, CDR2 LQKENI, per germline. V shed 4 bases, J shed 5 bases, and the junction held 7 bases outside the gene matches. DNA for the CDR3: TGTGCCAGCTCACAGAACCGGGACAGAAATGAAAAACTGTTTTTT. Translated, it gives CASSQNRDRNEKLFF.

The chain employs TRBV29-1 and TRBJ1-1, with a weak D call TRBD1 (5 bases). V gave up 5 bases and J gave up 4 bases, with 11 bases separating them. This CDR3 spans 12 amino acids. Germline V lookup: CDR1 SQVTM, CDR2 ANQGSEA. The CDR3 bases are TGCAGCGTTTCTCGGCAGGGCACTGAAGCTTTCTTT. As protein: CSVSRQGTEAFF.

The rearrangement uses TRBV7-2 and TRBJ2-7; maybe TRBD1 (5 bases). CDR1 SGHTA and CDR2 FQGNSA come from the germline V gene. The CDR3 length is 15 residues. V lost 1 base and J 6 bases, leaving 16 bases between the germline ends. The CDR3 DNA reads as TGTGCCAGCAGCTTAGAAGGGGCCCCCCCCCTCGAGCAGTACTTC. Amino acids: CASSLEGAPPLEQYF.

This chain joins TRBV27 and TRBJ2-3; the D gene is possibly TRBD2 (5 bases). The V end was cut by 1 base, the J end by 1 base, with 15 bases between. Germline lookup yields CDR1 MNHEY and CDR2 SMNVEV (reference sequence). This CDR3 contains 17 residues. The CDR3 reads CASSLFLGTGGTDTQYF. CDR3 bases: TGTGCCAGCAGTTTATTCTTGGGCACCGGGGGCACAGATACGCAGTATTTT.

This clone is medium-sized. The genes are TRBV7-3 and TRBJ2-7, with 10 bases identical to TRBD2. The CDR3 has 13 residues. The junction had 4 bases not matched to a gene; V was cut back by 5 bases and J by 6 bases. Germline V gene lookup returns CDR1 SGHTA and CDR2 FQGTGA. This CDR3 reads CASSTSGTGEQYF. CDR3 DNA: TGTGCCAGCAGCACTAGCGGGACGGGCGAGCAGTACTTC.

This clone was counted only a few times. Written as DNA, the CDR3 is TGTGCCAGCAGCCCTCAGGACAGGTGGGCAGCCTACGAGCAGTACTTC. Encoded protein: CASSPQDRWAAYEQYF. This sequence joins TRBV9 and TRBJ2-7, with 7 bases lining up with TRBD1. This CDR3 is 16 amino acids long. V shed 4 bases, J shed 2 bases, and the junction held 12 bases outside the gene matches. Germline CDR1 and CDR2: SGDLS and YYNGEE.

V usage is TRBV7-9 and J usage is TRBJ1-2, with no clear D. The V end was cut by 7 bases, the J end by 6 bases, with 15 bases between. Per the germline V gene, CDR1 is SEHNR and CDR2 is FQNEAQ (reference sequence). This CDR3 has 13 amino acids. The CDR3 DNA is TGTGCCAGCACCCCTACCAGGAGTGATGGCTACACCTTC. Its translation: CASTPTRSDGYTF.

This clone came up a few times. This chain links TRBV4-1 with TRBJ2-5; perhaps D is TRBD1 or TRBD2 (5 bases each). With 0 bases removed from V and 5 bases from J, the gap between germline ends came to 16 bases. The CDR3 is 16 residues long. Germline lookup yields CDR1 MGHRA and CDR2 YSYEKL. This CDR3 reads CASSQDRGLWGETQYF. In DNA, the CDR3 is TGCGCCAGCAGCCAAGATAGGGGTTTGTGGGGGGAGACCCAGTACTTC.

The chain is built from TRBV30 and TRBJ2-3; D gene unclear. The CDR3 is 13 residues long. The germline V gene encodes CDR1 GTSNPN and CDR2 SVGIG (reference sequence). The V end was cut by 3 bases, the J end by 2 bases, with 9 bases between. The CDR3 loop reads CAWRAAATDTQYF. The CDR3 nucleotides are TGTGCCTGGAGAGCTGCCGCCACAGATACGCAGTATTTT.